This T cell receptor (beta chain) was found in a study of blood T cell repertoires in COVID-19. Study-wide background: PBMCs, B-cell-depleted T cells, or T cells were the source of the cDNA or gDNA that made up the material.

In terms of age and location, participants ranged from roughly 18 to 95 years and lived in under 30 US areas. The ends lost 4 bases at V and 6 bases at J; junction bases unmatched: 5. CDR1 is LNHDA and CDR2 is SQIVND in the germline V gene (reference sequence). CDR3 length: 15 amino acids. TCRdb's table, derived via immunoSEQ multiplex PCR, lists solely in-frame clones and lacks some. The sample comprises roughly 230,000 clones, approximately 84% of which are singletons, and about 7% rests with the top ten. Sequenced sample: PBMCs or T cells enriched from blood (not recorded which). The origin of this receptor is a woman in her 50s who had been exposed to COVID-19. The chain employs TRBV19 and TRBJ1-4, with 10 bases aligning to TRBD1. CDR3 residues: CASSKGTGVDEKLFF. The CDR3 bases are TGTGCCAGTAGTAAGGGGACAGGGGTGGATGAAAAACTGTTTTTT.